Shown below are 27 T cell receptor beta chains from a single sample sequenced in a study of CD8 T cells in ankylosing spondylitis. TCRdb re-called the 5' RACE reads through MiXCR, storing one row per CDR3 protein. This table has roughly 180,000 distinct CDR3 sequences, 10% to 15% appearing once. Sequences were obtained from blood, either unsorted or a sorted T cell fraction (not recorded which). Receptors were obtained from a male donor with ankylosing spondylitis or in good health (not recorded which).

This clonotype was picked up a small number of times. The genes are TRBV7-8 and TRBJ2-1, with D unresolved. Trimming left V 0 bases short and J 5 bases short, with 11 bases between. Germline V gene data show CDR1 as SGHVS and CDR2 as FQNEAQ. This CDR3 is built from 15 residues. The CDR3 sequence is CASSLALELNNEQFF. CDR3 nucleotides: TGTGCCAGCAGCTTAGCCCTGGAGCTCAACAATGAGCAGTTCTTC.

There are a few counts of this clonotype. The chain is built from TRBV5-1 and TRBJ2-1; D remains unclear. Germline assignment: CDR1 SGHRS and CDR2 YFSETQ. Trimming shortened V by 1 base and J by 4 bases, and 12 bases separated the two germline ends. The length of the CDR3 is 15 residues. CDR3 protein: CASSLWPAIYNEQFF. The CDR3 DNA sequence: TGCGCCAGCAGCTTGTGGCCGGCAATTTACAATGAGCAGTTCTTC. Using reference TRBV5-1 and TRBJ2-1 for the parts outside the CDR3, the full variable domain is KAGVTQTPRYLIKTRGQQVTLSCSPISGHRSVSWYQQTPGQGLQFLFEYFSETQRNKGNFPGRFSGRQFSNSRSEMNVSTLELGDSALYLCASSLWPAIYNEQFFGPGTRLTVL.

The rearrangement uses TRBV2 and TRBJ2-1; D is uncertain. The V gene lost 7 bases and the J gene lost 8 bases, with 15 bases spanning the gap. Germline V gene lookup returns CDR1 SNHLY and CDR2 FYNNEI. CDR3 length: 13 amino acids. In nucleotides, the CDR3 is TGTGCCAGCACTGGAGCAGAAAGCGATGAGCAGTTCTTC. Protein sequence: CASTGAESDEQFF.

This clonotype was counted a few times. This CDR3 reads CSASGHFLSSYEQYF. CDR3 DNA sequence: TGCAGTGCTAGCGGGCACTTCCTAAGCTCCTACGAGCAGTACTTC. The V call is TRBV20-1, the J call TRBJ2-7; D gene unclear. From germline, CDR1 is DFQATT and CDR2 SNEGSKA (reference sequence). The CDR3 covers 15 residues. Trimming cost V 3 bases and J 0 bases, with 15 bases left between them.

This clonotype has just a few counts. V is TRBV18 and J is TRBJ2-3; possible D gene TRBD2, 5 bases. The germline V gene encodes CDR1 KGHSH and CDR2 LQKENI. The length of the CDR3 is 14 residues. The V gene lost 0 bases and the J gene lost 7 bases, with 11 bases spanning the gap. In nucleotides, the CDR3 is TGTGCCAGCTCACCACCGCCAGGACTGAATACGCAGTATTTT. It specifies CASSPPPGLNTQYF.

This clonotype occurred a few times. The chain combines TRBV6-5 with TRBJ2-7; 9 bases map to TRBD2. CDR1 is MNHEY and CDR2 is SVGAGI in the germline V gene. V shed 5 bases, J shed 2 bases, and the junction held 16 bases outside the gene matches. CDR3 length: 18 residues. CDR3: CASSHPRGAGGGPYEQYF. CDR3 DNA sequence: TGTGCCAGCAGTCACCCGAGAGGAGCGGGAGGCGGTCCCTACGAGCAGTACTTC.

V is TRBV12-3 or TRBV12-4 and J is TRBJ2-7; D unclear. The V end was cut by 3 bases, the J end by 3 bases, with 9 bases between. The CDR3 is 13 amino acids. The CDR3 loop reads CASSLARIYEQYF. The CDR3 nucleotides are TGTGCCAGCAGTTTGGCGAGGATCTACGAGCAGTACTTC.

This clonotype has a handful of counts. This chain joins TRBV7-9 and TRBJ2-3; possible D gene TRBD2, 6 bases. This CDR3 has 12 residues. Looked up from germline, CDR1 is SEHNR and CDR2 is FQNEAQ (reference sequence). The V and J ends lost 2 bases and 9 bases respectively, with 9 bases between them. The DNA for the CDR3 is TGTGCCAGCAGCTTATTGGGAGGCACGCAGTATTTT. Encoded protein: CASSLLGGTQYF.

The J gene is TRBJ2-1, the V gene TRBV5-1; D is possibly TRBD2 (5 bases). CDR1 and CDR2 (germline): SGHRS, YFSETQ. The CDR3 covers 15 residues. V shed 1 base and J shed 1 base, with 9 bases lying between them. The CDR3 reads CASSLPGLSYNEQFF. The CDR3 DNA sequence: TGCGCCAGCAGCTTGCCGGGATTGTCCTACAATGAGCAGTTCTTC.

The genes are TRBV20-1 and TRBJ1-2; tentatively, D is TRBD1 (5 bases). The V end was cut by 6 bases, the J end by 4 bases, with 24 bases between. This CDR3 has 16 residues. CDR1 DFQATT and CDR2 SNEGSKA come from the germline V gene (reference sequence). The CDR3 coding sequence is TGCAGTGCGACCTCGGGACGAAGCAGGCCCTCCTATGGCTACACCTTC. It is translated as CSATSGRSRPSYGYTF.

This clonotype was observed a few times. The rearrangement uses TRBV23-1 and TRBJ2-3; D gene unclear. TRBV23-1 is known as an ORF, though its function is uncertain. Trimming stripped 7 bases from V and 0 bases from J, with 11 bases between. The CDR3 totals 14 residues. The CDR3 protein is CASTHPYSTDTQYF. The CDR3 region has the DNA TGCGCCAGCACCCATCCGTATAGCACAGATACGCAGTATTTT.

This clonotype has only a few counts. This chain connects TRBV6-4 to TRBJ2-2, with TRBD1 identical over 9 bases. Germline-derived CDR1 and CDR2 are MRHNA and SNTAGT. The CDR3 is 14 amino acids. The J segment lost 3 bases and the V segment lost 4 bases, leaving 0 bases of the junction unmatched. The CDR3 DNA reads TGTGCCAGCAGTGGGACAGGGGACACCGGGGAGCTGTTTTTT. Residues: CASSGTGDTGELFF.

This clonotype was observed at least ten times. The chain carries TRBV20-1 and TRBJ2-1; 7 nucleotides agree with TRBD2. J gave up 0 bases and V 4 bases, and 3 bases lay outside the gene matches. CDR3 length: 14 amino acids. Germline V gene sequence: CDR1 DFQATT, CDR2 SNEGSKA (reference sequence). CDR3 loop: CSATSGSSYNEQFF. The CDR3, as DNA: TGCAGTGCTACTAGCGGATCCTCCTACAATGAGCAGTTCTTC.

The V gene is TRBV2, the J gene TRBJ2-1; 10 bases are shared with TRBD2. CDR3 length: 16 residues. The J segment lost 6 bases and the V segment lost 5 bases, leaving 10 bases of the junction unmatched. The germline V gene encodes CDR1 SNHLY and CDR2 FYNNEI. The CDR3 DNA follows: TGTGCCAGCAGTCTCCGTGGGACTAGCGTCTTCAATGAGCAGTTCTTC. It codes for CASSLRGTSVFNEQFF.

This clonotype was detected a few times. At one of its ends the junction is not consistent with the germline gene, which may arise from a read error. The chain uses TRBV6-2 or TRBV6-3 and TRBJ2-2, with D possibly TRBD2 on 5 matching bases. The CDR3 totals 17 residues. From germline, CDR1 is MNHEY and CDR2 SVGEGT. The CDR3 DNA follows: TGTGCCTGCAGAGTTTTTTGGGCCGAGGGGAACACCGGGGAGCTGTTTTTT. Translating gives CACRVFWAEGNTGELFF.

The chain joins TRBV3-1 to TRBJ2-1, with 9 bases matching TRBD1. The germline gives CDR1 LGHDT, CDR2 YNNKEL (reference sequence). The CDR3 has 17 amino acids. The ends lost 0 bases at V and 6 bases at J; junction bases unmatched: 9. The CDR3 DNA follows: TGTGCCAGCAGCCAAGAGCTTACAGGGGGCTCCCGCAATGAGCAGTTCTTC. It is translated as CASSQELTGGSRNEQFF.

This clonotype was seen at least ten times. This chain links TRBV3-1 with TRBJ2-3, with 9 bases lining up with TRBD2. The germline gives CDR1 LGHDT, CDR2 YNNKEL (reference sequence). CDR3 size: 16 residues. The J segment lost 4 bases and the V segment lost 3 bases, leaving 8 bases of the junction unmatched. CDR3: CASSQTLAGNADTQYF. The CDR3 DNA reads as TGTGCCAGCAGCCAGACACTAGCGGGCAATGCAGATACGCAGTATTTT.

The CDR3 region has the DNA TGTGCCAGCAGTGAACCTCCTAGTAGCGGGAGGAGGGTTGAGCAGTTCTTC. Protein product: CASSEPPSSGRRVEQFF. This chain joins TRBV6-1 and TRBJ2-1; 10 bases align to TRBD2. The trim removed 2 bases at V and 9 bases at J, leaving 13 bases unmatched. This CDR3 has 17 amino acids. Germline CDR1 reads MNHNS; CDR2 reads SASEGT.

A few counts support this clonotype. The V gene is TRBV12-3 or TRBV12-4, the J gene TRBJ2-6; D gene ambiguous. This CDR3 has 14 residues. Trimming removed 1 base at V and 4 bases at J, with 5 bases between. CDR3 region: CASSLDYGANVLTF. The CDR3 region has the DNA TGTGCCAGCAGTTTAGATTACGGGGCCAACGTCCTGACTTTC.

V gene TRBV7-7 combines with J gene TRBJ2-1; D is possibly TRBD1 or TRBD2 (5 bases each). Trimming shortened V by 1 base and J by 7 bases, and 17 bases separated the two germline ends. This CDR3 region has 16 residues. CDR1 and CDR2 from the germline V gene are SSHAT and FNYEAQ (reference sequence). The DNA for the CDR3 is TGTGCCAGCAGCTTAGGAGCCGGGACGTCGCTTAATGAGCAGTTCTTC. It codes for CASSLGAGTSLNEQFF.

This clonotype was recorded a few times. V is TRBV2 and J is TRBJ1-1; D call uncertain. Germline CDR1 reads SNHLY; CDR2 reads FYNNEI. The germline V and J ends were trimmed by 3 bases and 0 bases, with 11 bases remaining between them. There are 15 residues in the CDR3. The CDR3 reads CASSEDDTVNTEAFF. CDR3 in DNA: TGTGCCAGCAGTGAGGATGACACCGTGAACACTGAAGCTTTCTTT.

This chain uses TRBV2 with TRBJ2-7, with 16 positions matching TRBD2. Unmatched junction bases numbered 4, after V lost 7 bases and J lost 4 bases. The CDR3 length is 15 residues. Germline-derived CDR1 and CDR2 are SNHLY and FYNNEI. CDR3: CASMRGLAGGYEQYF. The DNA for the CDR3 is TGTGCCAGCATGAGGGGACTAGCGGGAGGGTACGAGCAGTACTTC.

The CDR3 DNA reads TGTGCCAGCAGCTTGGATTTGCGGGATTACACAGATACGCAGTATTTT. Translated: CASSLDLRDYTDTQYF. The chain has TRBV5-6 and TRBJ2-3; TRBD2 might be the D (6 bases). V gave up 0 bases and J gave up 2 bases, with 13 bases separating them. CDR1 and CDR2 (germline): SGHDT, YYEEEE. The CDR3 extends over 16 amino acids.

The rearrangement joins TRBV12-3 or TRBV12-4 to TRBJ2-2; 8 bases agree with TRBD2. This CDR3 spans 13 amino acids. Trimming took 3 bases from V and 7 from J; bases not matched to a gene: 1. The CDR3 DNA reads TGTGCCAGCAGTTTCGGGGGGGGCGGGGAGCTGTTTTTT. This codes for CASSFGGGGELFF.

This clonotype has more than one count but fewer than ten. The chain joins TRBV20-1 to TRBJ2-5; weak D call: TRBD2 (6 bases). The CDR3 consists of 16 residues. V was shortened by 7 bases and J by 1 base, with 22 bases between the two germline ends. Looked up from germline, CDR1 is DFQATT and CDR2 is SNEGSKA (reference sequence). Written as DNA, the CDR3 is TGCAGTGGGATCCCCCTGACGGGGGACCTCCAAGAGACCCAGTACTTC. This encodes CSGIPLTGDLQETQYF.

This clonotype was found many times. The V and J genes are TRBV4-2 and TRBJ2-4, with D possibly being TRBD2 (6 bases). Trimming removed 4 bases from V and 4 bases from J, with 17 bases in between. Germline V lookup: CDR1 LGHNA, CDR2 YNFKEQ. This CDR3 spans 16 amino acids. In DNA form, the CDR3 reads TGTGCCAGCAGCCCACCCCACGGGACTGTGAAAAACATTCAGTACTTC. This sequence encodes CASSPPHGTVKNIQYF.

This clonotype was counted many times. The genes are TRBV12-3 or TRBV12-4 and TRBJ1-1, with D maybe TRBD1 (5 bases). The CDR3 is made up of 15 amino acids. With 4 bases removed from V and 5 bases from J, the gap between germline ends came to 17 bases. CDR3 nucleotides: TGTGCCAGCAGTTCAGCCCGTGGGGCTAGGACTGAAGCTTTCTTT. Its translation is CASSSARGARTEAFF.